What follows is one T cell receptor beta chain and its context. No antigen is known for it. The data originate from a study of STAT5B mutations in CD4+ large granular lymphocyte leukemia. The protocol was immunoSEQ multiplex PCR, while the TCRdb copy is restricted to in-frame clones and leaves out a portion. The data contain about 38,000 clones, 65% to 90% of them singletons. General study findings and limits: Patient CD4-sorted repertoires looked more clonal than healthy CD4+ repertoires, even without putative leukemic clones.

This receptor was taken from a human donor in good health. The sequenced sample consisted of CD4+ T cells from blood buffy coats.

The DNA for the CDR3 is TGTGCCAGCAGTTTATCGGACAGGGTGGCAGATACGCAGTATTTT. It specifies CASSLSDRVADTQYF. The genes are TRBV27 and TRBJ2-3; TRBD1 matches at 8 bases. After removal of 0 bases from V and 4 bases from J, the junction contained 3 bases not matched to a gene. The CDR3 consists of 15 residues. Per the germline V gene, CDR1 is MNHEY and CDR2 is SMNVEV (reference sequence).